Listed here is a single T cell receptor beta chain. The junction shows a germline mismatch at one end, possibly a read error. CDR3 length: 15 amino acids. CDR1 and CDR2 (germline): SSHAT, FNYEAQ (reference sequence). This specimen comes from a study of cytomegalovirus exposure and HLA in healthy donors. The data were produced by immunoSEQ multiplex PCR, yet TCRdb's version contains in-frame clones alone and is incomplete. The table lists around 160,000 clones, 85% of them singletons. The sample was PBMCs. The chain recombines TRBV7-7 with TRBJ2-5; tentatively, D is TRBD1 (6 bases). The sequence came from a man aged 25 to 40 in good health and CMV-seropositive. CDR3 in amino acids: CASSFRGNIQETQYF. In nucleotides, the CDR3 is TGTGCTAGCAGCTTTAGGGGGAATATTCAAGAGACCCAGTACTTC.